The T cell receptor beta chain described here comes from a study of beta chain features in type 1 diabetes. CD4+ naive, central memory, regulatory and stem cell-like memory cells were sorted via CD45RO/CCR7/CD25/CD127/CD95/CD27. The CDR3 has 13 residues. With 1 base removed from V and 6 bases from J, the gap between germline ends came to 10 bases. In germline, CDR1 is KGHSH, CDR2 LQKENI. Expressed TCRB transcripts were sequenced because the isolated RNA had all been reverse transcribed beforehand. Sequenced by immunoSEQ multiplex PCR; TCRdb stores in-frame clones only, minus some. The sample shows under 800,000 clones, roughly a sixth of them seen only once.

The sequence was collected from a man younger than 35 in good health. J is TRBJ2-7 and V is TRBV18; unclear D gene. Specimen: naive CD4+ T cells from blood. CDR3 coding DNA: TGTGCCAGCTCACCACTGTCTTCGTCCGAGCAGTACTTC. Its protein is CASSPLSSSEQYF.